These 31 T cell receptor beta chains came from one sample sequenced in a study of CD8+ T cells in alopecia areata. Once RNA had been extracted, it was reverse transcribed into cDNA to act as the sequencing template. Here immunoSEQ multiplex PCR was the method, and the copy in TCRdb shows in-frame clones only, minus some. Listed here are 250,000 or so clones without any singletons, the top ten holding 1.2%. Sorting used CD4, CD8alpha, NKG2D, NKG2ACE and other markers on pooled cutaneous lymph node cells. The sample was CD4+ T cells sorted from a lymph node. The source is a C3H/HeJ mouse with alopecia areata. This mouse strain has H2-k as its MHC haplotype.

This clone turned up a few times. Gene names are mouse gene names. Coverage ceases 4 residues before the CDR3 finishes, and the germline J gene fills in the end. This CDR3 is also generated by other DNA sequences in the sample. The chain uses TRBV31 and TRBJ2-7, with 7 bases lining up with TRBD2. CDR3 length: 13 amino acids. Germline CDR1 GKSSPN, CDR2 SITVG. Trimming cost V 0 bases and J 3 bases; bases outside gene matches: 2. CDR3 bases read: TGTGCCTGGAGTCTATCTGGGGGCTAT. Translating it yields CAWSLSGGY. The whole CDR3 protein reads CAWSLSGGYEQYF.

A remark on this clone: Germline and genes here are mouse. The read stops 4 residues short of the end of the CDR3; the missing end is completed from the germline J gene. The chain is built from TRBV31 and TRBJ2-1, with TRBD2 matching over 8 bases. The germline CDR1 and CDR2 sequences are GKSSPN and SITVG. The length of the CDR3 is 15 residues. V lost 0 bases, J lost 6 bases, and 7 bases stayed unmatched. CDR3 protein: CAWSLALGGFAEQFF. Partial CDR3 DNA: TGTGCCTGGAGTCTAGCGCTGGGGGGATTTGCT. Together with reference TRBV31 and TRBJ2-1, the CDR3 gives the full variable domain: AQTIHQWPVAEIKAVGSPLSLGCTIKGKSSPNLYWYWQATGGTLQQLFYSITVGQVESVVQLNLSASRPKDDQFILSTEKLLLSHSGFYLCAWSLALGGFAEQFFGPGTRLTVL.

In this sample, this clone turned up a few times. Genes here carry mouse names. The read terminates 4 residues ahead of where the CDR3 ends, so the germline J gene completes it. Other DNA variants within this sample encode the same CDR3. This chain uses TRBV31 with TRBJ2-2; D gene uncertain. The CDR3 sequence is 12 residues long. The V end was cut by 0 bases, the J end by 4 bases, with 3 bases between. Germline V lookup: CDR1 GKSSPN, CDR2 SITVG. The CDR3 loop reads CAWSLGTGQLYF. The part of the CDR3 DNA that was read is TGTGCCTGGAGTCTGGGCACCGGG.

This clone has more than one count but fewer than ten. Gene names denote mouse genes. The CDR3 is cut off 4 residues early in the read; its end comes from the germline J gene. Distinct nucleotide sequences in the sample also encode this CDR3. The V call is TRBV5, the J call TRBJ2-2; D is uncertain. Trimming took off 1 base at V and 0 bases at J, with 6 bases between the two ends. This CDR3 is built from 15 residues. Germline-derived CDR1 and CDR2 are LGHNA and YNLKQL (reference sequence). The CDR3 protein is CASSQGQPNTGQLYF. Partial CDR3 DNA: TGTGCCAGCAGCCAAGGACAACCAAACACCGGG.

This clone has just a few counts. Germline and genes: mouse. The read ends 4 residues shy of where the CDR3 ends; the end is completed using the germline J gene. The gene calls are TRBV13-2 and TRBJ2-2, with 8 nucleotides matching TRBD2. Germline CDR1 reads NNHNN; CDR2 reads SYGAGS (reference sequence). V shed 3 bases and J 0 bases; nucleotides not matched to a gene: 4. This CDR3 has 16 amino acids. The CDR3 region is CASGGPWGANTGQLYF. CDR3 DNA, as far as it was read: TGTGCCAGCGGTGGACCCTGGGGGGCAAACACCGGG.

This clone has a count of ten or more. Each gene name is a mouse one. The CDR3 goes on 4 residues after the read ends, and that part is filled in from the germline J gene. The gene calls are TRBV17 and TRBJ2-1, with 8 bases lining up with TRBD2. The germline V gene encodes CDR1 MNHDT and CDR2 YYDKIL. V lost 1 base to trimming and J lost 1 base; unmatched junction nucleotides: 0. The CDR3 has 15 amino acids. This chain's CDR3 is CASSRAGGNYAEQFF. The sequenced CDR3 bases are TGTGCTAGCAGTAGAGCTGGGGGGAACTATGCT.

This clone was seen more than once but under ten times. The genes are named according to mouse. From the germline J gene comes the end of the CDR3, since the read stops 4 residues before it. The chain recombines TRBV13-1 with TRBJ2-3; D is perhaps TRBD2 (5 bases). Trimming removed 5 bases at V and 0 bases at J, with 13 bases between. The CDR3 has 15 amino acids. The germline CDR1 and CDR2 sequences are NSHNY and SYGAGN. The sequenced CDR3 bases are TGTGCCAGCAGATTATCTGGGTCTAGTGCAGAA. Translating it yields CASRLSGSSAE. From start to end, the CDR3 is CASRLSGSSAETLYF.

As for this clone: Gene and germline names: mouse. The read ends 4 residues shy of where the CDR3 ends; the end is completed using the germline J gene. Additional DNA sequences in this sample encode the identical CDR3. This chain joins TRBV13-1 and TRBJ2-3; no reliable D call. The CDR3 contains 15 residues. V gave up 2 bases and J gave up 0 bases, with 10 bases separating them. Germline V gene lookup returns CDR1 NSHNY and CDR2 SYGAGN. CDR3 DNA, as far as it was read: TGTGCCAGCAGTGACCTCAGATCTAGTGCAGAA. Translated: CASSDLRSSAE. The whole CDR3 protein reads CASSDLRSSAETLYF.

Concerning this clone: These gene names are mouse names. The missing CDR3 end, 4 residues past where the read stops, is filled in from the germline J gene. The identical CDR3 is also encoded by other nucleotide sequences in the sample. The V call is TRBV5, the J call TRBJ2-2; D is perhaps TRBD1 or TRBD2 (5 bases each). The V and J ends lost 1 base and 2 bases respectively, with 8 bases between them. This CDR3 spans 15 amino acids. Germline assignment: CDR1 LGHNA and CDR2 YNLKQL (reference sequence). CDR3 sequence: CASSQGGPNTGQLYF. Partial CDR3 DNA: TGTGCCAGCAGCCAAGGGGGACCGAACACCGGG.

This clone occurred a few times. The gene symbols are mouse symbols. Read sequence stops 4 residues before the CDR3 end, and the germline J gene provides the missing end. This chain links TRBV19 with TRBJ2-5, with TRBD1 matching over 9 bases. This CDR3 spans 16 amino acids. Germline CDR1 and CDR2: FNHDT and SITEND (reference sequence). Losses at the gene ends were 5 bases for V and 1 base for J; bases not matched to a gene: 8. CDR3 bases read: TGTGCCAGCAGCAACTCCCGGGACAGGGACCAAGAC. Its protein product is CASSNSRDRDQD. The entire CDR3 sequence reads CASSNSRDRDQDTQYF.

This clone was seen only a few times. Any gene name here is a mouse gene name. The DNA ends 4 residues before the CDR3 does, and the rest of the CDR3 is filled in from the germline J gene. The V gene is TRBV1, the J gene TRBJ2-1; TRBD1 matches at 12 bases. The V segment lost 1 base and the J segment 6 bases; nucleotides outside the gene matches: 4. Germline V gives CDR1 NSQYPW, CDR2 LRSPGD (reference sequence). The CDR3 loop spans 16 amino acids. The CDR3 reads CTCSAAGTGGGAEQFF. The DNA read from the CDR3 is TGCACCTGCAGTGCAGCCGGGACAGGGGGCGGTGCT.

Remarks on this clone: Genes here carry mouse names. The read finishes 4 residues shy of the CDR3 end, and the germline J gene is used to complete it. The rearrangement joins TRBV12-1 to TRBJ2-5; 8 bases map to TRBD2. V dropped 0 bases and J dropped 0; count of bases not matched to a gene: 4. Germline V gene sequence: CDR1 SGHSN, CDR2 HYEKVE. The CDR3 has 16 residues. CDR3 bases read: TGTGCCAGCTCTCTCTCTGGGGGGCTTAACCAAGAC. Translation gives CASSLSGGLNQD. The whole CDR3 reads CASSLSGGLNQDTQYF.

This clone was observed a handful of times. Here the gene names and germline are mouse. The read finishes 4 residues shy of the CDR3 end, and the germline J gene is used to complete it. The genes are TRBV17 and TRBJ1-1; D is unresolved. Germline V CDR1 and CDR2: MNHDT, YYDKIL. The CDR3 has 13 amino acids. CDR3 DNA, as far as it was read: TGTGCTAGCAGTAGAGAAAAGGAGGGA. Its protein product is CASSREKEG. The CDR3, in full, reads CASSREKEGEVFF.

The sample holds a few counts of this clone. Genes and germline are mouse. CDR3 bases read: TGTGCCAGCGGTGATGGACAAATAAACACA. Residues: CASGDGQINT. The entire CDR3 protein reads CASGDGQINTEVFF. The J gene is TRBJ1-1, the V gene TRBV13-2, with unresolved D. The read falls 4 residues short of the CDR3 end, and the missing part is taken from the germline J gene. V shed 0 bases and J shed 1 base, with 7 bases lying between them. The CDR3 length is 14 residues. Germline loops: CDR1 NNHNN, CDR2 SYGAGS (reference sequence).

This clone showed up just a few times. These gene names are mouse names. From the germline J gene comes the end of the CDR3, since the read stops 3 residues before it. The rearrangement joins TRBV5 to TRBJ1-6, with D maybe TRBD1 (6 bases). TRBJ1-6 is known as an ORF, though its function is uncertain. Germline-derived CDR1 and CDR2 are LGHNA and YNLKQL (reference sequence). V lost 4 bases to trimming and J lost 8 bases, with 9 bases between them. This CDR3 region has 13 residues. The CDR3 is CASSPQGYSPLYF. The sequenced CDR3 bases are TGTGCCAGCAGCCCCCAGGGGTATTCGCCC.

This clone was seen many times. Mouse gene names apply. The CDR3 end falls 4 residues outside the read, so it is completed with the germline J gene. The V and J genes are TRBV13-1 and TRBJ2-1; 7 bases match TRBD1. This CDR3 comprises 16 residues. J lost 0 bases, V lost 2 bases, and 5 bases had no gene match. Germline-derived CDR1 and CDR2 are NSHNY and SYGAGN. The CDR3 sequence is CASSDSGTDNYAEQFF. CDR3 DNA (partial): TGTGCCAGCAGTGACTCCGGGACAGATAACTATGCT.

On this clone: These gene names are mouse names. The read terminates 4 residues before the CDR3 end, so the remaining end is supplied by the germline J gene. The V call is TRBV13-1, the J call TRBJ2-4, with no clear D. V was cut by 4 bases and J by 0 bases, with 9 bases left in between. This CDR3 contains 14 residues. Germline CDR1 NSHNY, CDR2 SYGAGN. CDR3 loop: CASSPTTSQNTLYF. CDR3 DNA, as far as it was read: TGTGCCAGCAGTCCGACAACTAGTCAAAAC.

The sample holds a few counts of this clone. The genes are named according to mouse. The CDR3 sequence: CASNRGGPSAETLYF. The CDR3 DNA, read in part, is TGTGCTAGCAACCGAGGGGGGCCTAGTGCAGAA. The chain has TRBV17 and TRBJ2-3; D possibly corresponds to TRBD2 (7 bases). Read data end 4 residues before the CDR3 end; the end is taken from the germline J gene. In germline, CDR1 is MNHDT, CDR2 YYDKIL. The CDR3 contains 15 residues. V shed 7 bases and J shed 0 bases, with 14 bases lying between them.

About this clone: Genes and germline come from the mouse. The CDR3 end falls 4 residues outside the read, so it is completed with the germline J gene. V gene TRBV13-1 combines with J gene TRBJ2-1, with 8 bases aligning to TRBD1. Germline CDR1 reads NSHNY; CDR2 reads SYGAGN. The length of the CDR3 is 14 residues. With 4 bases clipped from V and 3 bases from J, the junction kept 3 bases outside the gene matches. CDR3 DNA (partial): TGTGCCAGCAGTCGCGGACAGGGCTATGCT. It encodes CASSRGQGYA. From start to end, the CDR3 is CASSRGQGYAEQFF.

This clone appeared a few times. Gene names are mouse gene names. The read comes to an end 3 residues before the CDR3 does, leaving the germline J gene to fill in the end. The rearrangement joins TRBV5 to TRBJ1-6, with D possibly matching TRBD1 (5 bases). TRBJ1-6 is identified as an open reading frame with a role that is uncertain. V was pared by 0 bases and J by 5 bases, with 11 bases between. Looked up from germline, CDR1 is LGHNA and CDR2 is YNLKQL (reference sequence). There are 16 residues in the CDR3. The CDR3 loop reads CASSQESGKDNSPLYF. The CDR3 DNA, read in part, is TGTGCCAGCAGCCAAGAGTCAGGGAAGGATAATTCGCCC.

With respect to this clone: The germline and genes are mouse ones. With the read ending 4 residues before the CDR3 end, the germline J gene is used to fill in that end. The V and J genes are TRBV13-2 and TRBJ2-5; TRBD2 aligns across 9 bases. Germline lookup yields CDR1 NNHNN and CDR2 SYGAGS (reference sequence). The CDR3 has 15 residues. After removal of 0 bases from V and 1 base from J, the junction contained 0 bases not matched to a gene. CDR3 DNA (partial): TGTGCCAGCGGTGATGCTGGGGGGGACCAAGAC. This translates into CASGDAGGDQD. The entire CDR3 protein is CASGDAGGDQDTQYF.

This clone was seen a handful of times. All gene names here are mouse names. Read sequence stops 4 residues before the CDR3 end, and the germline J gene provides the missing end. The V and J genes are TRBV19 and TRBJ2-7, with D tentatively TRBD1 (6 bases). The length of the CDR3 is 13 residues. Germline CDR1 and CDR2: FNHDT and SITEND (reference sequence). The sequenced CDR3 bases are TGTGCCAGCAGTATACCCTGGACAGAT. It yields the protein CASSIPWTD. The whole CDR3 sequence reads CASSIPWTDEQYF. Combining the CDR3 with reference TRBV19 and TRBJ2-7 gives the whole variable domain GGIITQTPKFLIGQEGQKLTLKCQQNFNHDTMYWYRQDSGKGLRLIYYSITENDLQKGDLSEGYDASREKKSSFSLTVTSAQKNEMAVFLCASSIPWTDEQYFGPGTRLTVL.

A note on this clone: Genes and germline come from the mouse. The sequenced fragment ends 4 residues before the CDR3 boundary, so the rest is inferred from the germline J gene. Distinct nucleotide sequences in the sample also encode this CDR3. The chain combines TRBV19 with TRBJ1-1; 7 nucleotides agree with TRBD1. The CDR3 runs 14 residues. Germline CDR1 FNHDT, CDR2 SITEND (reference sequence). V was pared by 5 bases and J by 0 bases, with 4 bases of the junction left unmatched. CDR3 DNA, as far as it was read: TGTGCCAGCAGCCCCGGGACAGCAAACACA. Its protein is CASSPGTANT. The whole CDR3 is CASSPGTANTEVFF.

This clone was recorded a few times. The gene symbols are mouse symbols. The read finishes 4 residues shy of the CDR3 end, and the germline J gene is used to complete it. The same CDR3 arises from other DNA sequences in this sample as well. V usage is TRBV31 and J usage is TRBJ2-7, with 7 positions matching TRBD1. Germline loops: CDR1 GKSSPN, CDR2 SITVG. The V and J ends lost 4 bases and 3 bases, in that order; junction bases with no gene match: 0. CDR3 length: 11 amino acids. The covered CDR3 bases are TGTGCCTGGACAGGGGGCTAT. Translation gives CAWTGGY. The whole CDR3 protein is CAWTGGYEQYF.

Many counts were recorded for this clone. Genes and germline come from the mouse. Incomplete CDR3 DNA: TGTGCTAGCAGTACGCCAGGGGTGGACACA. This gives the protein CASSTPGVDT. The CDR3 in its entirety is CASSTPGVDTEVFF. The chain carries TRBV17 and TRBJ1-1; D may be TRBD1 (6 bases). The read stops 4 residues short of the end of the CDR3; the missing end is completed from the germline J gene. CDR1 is MNHDT and CDR2 is YYDKIL in the germline V gene. The CDR3 totals 14 residues. The V end lost 4 bases, the J end lost 3 bases, and 12 bases lay between the germline ends.

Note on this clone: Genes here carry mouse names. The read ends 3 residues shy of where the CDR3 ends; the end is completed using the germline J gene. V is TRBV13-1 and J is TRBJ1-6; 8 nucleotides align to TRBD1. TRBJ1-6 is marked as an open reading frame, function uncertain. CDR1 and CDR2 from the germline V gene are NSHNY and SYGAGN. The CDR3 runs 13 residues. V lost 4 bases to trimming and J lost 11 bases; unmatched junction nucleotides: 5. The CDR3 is CASSSGGRTPLYF. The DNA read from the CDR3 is TGTGCCAGCAGTTCAGGGGGCCGGACGCCC.

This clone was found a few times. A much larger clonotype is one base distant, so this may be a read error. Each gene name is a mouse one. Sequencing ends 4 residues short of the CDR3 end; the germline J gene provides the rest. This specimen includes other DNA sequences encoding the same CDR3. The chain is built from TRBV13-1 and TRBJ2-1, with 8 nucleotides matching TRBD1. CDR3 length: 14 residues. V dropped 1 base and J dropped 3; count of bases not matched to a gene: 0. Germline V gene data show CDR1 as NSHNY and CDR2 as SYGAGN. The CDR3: CASSDQGAYAEQFF. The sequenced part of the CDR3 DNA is TGTGCCAGCAGTGATCAGGGGGCCTATGCT.

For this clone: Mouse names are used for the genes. CDR3 sequence: CASSHGLGNYAEQFF. The CDR3 bases that were read are TGTGCCAGCAGCCACGGACTGGGGAACTATGCT. J is TRBJ2-1 and V is TRBV14; the match to TRBD2 covers 9 bases. The missing CDR3 end, 4 residues past where the read stops, is filled in from the germline J gene. CDR1 SGHDT and CDR2 FRDEAV come from the germline V gene. The CDR3 loop spans 15 amino acids. V shed 5 bases and J 1 base; nucleotides not matched to a gene: 4. Filled out from reference TRBV14 and TRBJ2-1, the complete variable domain reads EAGVTQSPRYAVLQEGQAVSFWCDPISGHDTLYWYQQPRDQGPQLLVYFRDEAVIDNSQLPSDRFSAVRPKGTNSTLKIQSAKQGDTATYLCASSHGLGNYAEQFFGPGTRLTVL.

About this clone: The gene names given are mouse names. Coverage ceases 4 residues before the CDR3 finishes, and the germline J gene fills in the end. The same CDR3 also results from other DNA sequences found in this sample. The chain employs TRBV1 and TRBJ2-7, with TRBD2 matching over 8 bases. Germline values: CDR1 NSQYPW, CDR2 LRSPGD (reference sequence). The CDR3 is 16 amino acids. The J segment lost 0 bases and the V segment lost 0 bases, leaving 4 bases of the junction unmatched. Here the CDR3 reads CTCSADYWGSSYEQYF. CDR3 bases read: TGCACCTGCAGTGCAGATTACTGGGGGAGCTCCTAT.

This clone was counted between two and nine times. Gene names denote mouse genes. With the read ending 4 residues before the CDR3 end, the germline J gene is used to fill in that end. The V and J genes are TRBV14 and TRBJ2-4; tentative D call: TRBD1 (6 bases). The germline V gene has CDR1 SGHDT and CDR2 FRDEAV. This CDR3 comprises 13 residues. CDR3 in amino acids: CASSPGTKNTLYF. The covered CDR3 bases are TGTGCCAGCAGTCCCGGGACAAAAAAC.

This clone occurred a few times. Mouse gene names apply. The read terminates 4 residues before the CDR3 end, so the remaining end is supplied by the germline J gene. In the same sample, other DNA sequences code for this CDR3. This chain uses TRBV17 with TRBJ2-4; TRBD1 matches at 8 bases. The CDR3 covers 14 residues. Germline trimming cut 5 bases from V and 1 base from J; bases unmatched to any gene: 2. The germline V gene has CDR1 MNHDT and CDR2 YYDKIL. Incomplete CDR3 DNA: TGTGCTAGCAGTCCGGGACAGGGTCAAAAC. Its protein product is CASSPGQGQN. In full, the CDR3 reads CASSPGQGQNTLYF.